What follows are 10 T cell receptor beta chains derived from one specimen sequenced in a study of CD8 T cells in ankylosing spondylitis. TCRdb fed the 5' RACE reads into MiXCR, producing one record per CDR3 protein. The sample has approximately 150,000 distinct CDR3 sequences, 9.8% seen once; the top ten hold roughly 16%. The sample comprised blood, either unsorted or a sorted T cell fraction (not recorded which). Receptors were obtained from a female donor with ankylosing spondylitis or in good health (not recorded which).

This rearrangement joins TRBV4-3 to TRBJ2-2, with D uncertain. V lost 0 bases, J lost 7 bases, and 6 bases lay in between. There are 13 residues in the CDR3. Per the germline V gene, CDR1 is LGHNA and CDR2 is YSLEER. This CDR3 reads CASSQDWGGELFF. The CDR3 DNA sequence: TGCGCCAGCAGCCAAGATTGGGGCGGGGAGCTGTTTTTT.

In this sample, this clonotype turned up a few times. The chain combines TRBV7-9 with TRBJ2-1, with a possible D match to TRBD2 (6 bases). Germline assignment: CDR1 SEHNR and CDR2 FQNEAQ (reference sequence). The CDR3 runs to 15 residues. Deletions cut 5 bases from V and 3 bases from J, with 14 bases between. The CDR3, as DNA: TGTGCCAGCAGCCCCTCGGGGGTGGGCTACAATGAGCAGTTCTTC. This gives the protein CASSPSGVGYNEQFF.

This clonotype was counted at least ten times. This rearrangement joins TRBV7-9 to TRBJ2-1; 7 bases agree with TRBD2. Germline V CDR1 and CDR2: SEHNR, FQNEAQ (reference sequence). The CDR3 covers 15 residues. V gave up 3 bases and J gave up 0 bases; unmatched junction bases: 2. The CDR3 sequence is CASSLERDSYNEQFF. The CDR3 DNA sequence: TGTGCCAGCAGCTTGGAGCGGGACTCCTACAATGAGCAGTTCTTC.

The V and J genes are TRBV5-6 and TRBJ2-7; 8 bases are shared with TRBD2. The CDR3 is 13 residues long. The germline V gene has CDR1 SGHDT and CDR2 YYEEEE. The V segment lost 4 bases and the J segment 7 bases; nucleotides outside the gene matches: 7. CDR3: CASSQSRGGEQYF. Written as DNA, the CDR3 is TGTGCCAGCAGCCAAAGCCGGGGGGGAGAGCAGTACTTC.

This clonotype appeared many times. This rearrangement joins TRBV6-2 or TRBV6-3 to TRBJ2-1, with D tentatively TRBD1 (6 bases). Trimming left V 2 bases short and J 7 bases short, with 18 bases between. Germline loops: CDR1 MNHEY, CDR2 SVGEGT. This CDR3 comprises 16 residues. CDR3 region: CASSYGRAGARNEQFF. The CDR3 DNA is TGTGCCAGCAGTTACGGGCGAGCAGGGGCAAGGAATGAGCAGTTCTTC.

This clonotype was detected many times. J is TRBJ1-4 and V is TRBV27; perhaps TRBD1 as D (5 bases). CDR3 length: 14 amino acids. V shed 0 bases and J shed 8 bases, with 10 bases lying between them. The germline V gene encodes CDR1 MNHEY and CDR2 SMNVEV (reference sequence). The CDR3 region is CASSLSWGPEKLFF. The CDR3 DNA sequence: TGTGCCAGCAGTTTATCGTGGGGACCCGAAAAACTGTTTTTT.

This clonotype appeared a few times. The gene calls are TRBV10-2 and TRBJ2-1; 7 nucleotides align to TRBD2. V lost 7 bases, J lost 4 bases, and 7 bases stayed unmatched. The V gene's germline CDR1 is WSHSY and CDR2 SAAADI. This CDR3 region has 14 residues. The CDR3 bases are TGCGCCAGCACGCTAGCGGAATCGTACAATGAGCAGTTCTTC. It translates to CASTLAESYNEQFF.

This clonotype has a handful of counts. The chain links TRBV27 to TRBJ2-7, with 15 bases that match TRBD2. The CDR3 extends over 14 amino acids. Losses at the gene ends were 5 bases for V and 13 bases for J; bases not matched to a gene: 9. Germline V gene sequence: CDR1 MNHEY, CDR2 SMNVEV (reference sequence). CDR3 residues: CASSVGLAGGPLYF. Here the CDR3 DNA reads TGTGCCAGCAGTGTAGGACTAGCGGGAGGGCCCCTATACTTC.

This sequence joins TRBV4-3 and TRBJ2-7; D uncertain. V was clipped by 0 bases and J by 4 bases, with 22 bases between them. Per the germline V gene, CDR1 is LGHNA and CDR2 is YSLEER. The CDR3 loop spans 18 amino acids. The CDR3 DNA reads as TGCGCCAGCAGCCAAGATGGCGTAGGGCGGCAGCCTGGGTACGAGCAGTACTTC. Protein: CASSQDGVGRQPGYEQYF.

CDR3: CASRGVGQGNTEAFF. In DNA, the CDR3 is TGTGCCAGCAGAGGAGTGGGACAGGGGAACACTGAAGCTTTCTTT. The rearrangement links TRBV6-1 to TRBJ1-1, with 9 bases identical to TRBD1. The junction had 6 bases not matched to a gene; V was cut back by 6 bases and J by 1 base. The length of the CDR3 is 15 residues. Germline V gives CDR1 MNHNS, CDR2 SASEGT.